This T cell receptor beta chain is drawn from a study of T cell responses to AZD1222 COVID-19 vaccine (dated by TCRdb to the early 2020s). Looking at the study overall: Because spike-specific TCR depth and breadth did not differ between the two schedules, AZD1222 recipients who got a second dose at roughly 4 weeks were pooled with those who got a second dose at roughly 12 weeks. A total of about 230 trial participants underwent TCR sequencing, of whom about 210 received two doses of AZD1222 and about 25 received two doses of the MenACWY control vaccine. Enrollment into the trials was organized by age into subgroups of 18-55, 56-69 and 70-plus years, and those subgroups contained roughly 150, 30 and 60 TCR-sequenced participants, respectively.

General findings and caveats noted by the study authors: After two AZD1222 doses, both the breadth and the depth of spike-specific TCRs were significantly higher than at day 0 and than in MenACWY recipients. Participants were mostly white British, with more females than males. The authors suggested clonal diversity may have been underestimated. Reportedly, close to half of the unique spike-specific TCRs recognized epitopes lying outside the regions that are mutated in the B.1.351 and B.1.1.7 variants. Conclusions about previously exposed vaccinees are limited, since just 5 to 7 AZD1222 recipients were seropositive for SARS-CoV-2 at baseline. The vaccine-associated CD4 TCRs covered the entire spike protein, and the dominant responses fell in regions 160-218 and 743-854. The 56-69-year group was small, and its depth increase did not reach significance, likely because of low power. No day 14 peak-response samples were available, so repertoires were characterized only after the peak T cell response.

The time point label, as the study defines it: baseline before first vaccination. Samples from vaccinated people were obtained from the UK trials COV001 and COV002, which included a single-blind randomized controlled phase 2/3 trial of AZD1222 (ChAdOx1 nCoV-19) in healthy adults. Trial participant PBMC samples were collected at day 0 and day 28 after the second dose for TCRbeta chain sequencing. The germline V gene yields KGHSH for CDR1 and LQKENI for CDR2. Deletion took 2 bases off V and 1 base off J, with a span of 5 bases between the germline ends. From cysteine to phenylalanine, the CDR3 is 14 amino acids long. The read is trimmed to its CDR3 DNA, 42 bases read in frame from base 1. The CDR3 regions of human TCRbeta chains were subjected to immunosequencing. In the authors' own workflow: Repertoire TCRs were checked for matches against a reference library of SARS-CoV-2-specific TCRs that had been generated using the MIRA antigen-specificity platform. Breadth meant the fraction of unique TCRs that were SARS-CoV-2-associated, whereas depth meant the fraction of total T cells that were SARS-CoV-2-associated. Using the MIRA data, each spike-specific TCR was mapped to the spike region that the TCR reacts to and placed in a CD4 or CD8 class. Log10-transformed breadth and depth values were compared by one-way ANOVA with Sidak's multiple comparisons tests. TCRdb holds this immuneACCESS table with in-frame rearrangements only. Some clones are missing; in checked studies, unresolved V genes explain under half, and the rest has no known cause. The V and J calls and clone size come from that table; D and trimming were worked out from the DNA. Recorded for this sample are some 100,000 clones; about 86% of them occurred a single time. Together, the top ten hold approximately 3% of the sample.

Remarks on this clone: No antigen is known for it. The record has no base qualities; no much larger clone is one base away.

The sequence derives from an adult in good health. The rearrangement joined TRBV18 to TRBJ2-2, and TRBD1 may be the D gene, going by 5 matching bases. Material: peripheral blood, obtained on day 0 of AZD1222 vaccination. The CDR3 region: CASSPDRNTGELFF. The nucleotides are TGTGCCAGCTCACCAGACAGGAACACCGGGGAGCTGTTTTTT.